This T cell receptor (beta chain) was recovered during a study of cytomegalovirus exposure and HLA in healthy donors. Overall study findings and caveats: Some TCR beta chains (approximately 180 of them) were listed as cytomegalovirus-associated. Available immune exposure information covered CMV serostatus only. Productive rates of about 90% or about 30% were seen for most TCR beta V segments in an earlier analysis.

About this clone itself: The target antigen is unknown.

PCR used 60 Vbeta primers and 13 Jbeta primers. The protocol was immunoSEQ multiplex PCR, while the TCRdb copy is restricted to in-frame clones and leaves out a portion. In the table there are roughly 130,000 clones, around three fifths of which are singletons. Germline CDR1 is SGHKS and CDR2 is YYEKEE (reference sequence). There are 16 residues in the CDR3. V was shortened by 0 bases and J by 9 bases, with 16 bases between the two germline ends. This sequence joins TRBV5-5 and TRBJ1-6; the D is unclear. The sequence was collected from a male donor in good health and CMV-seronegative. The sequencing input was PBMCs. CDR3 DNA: TGTGCCAGCAGCTTGGATCCGGCGGTGGAGGGTTCACCCCTCCACTTT. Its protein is CASSLDPAVEGSPLHF.